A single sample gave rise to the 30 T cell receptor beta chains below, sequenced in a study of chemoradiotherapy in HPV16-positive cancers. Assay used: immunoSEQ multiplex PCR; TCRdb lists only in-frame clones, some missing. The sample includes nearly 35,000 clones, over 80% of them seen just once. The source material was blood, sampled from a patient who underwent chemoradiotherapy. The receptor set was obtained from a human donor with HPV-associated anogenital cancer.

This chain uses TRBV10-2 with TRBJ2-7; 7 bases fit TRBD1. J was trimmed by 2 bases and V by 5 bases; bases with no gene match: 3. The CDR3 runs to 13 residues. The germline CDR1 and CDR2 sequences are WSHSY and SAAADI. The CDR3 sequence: CASSWDSTYEQYF. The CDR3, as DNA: TGCGCCAGCAGTTGGGACAGTACCTACGAGCAGTACTTC.

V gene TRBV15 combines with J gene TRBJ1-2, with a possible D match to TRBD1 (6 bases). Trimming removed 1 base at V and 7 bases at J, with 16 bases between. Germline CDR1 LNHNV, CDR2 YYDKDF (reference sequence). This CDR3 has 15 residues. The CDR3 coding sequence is TGTGCCACCAGCAGAGGATCCTCAGGGGATTCTGGCTACACCTTC. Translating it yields CATSRGSSGDSGYTF.

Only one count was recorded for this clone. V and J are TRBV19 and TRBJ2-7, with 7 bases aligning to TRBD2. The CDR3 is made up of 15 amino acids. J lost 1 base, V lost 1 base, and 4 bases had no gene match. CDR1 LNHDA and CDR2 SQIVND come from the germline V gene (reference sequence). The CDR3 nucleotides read TGTGCCAGTAGTATAGGAGGGGAGGGTTCCTACGAGCAGTACTTC. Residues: CASSIGGEGSYEQYF.

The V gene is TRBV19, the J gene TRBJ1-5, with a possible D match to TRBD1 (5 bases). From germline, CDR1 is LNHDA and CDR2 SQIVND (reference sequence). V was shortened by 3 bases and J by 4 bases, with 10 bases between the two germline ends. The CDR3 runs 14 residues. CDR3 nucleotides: TGTGCCAGTAGTATTAACAGGCAAAATCAGCCCCAGCATTTT. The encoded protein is CASSINRQNQPQHF. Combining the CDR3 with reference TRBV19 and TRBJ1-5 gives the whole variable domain DGGITQSPKYLFRKEGQNVTLSCEQNLNHDAMYWYRQDPGQGLRLIYYSQIVNDFQKGDIAEGYSVSREKKESFPLTVTSAQKNPTAFYLCASSINRQNQPQHFGDGTRLSIL.

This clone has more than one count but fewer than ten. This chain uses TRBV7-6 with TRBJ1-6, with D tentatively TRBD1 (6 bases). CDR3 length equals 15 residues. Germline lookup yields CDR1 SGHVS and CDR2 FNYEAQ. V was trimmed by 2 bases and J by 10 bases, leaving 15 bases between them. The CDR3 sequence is CASSLSGAGRSPLHF. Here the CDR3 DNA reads TGTGCCAGCAGCTTATCGGGGGCGGGTAGGTCACCCCTCCACTTT.

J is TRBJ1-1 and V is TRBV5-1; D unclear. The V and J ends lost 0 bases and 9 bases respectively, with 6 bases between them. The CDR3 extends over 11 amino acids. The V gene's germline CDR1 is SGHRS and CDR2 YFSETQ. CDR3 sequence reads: CASSLGVQAFF. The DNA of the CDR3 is TGCGCCAGCAGCTTGGGGGTACAAGCTTTCTTT.

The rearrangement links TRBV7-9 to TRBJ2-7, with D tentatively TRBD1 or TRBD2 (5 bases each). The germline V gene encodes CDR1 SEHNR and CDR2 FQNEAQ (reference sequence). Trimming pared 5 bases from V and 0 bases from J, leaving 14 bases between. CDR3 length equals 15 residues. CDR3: CASSIRDGSSYEQYF. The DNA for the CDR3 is TGTGCCAGCAGCATCCGGGACGGTAGCTCCTACGAGCAGTACTTC.

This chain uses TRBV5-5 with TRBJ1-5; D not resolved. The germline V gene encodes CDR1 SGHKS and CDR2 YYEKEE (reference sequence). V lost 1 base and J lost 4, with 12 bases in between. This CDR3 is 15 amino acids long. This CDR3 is CASSLKGGYNQPQHF. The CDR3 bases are TGTGCCAGCAGCTTGAAGGGCGGTTATAATCAGCCCCAGCATTTT.

The CDR3 DNA sequence: TGTGCCAGCTCACCTGTCCTGCGACAGGGAAACTACGAGCAGTACTTC. This sequence encodes CASSPVLRQGNYEQYF. The rearrangement links TRBV18 to TRBJ2-7, with 7 bases identical to TRBD1. Germline V gene sequence: CDR1 KGHSH, CDR2 LQKENI. Trimming cost V 3 bases and J 3 bases; bases outside gene matches: 11. This CDR3 is built from 16 residues.

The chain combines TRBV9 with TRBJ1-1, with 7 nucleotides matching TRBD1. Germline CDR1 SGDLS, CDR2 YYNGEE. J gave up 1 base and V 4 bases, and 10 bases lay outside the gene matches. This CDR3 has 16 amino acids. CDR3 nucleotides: TGTGCCAGCAGCACAAGTCCCGCAGGGGGGAACACTGAAGCTTTCTTT. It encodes CASSTSPAGGNTEAFF.

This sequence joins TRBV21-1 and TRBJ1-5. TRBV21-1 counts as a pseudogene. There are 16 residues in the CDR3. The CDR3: CASSKARDTLGQPQHF. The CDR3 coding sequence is TGTGCCAGCAGCAAAGCAAGGGATACGCTAGGACAGCCCCAGCATTTT.

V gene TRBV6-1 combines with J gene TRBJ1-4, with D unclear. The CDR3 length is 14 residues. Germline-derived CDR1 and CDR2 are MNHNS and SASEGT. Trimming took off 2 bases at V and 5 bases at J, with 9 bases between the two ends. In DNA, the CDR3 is TGTGCCAGCAGTGAACGGGCCGTGAATGAAAAACTGTTTTTT. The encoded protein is CASSERAVNEKLFF.

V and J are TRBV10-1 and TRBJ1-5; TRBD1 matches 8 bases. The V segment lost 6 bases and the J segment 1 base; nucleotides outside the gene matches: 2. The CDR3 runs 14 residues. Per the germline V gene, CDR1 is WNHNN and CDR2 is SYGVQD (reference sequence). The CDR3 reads CASRDRASNQPQHF. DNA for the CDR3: TGCGCCAGCAGGGACAGGGCCAGCAATCAGCCCCAGCATTTT.

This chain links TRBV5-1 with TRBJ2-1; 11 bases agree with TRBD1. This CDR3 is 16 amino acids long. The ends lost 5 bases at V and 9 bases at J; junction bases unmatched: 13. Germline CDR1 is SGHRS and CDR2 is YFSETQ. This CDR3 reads CASRSDRDRGFSEQFF. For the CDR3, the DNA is TGCGCCAGCAGAAGCGACCGGGACAGGGGGTTTAGTGAGCAGTTCTTC.

CDR3 residues: CASSLGIGLAQETQYF. The CDR3 DNA sequence: TGTGCCAGCAGCTTAGGCATTGGACTAGCCCAAGAGACCCAGTACTTC. V and J are TRBV11-3 and TRBJ2-5, with 8 bases lining up with TRBD2. The CDR3 has 16 residues. V shed 1 base and J 1 base; nucleotides not matched to a gene: 5. Germline V gene data show CDR1 as SGHNT and CDR2 as YENEEA.

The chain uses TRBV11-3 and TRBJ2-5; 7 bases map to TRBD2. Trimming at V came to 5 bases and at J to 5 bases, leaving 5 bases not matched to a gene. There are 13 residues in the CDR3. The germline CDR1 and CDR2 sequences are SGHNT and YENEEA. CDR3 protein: CASSLTSLETQYF. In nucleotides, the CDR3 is TGTGCCAGCAGCCTGACTAGCCTGGAGACCCAGTACTTC.

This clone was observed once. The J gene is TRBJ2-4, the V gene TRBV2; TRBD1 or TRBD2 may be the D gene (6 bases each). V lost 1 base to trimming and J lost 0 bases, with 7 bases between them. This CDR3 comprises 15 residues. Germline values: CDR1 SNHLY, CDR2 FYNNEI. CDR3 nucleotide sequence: TGTGCCAGCAGTGAAGGGGGGGCAGCCAAAAACATTCAGTACTTC. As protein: CASSEGGAAKNIQYF.

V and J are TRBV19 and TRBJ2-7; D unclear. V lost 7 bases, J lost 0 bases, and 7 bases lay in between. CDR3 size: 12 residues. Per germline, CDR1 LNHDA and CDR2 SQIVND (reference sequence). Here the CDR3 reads CASKGSSYEQYF. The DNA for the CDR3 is TGTGCCAGTAAGGGCTCCTCCTACGAGCAGTACTTC.

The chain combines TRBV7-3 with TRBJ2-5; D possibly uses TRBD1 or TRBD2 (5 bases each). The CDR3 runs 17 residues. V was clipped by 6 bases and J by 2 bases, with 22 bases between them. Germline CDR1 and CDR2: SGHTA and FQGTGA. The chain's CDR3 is CASSVTGPGSPQETQYF. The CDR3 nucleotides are TGTGCCAGCAGTGTCACGGGGCCGGGGAGCCCACAAGAGACCCAGTACTTC. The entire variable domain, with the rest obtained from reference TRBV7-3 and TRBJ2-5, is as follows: GAGVSQTPSNKVTEKGKYVELRCDPISGHTALYWYRQSLGQGPEFLIYFQGTGAADDSGLPNDRFFAVRPEGSVSTLKIQRTERGDSAVYLCASSVTGPGSPQETQYFGPGTRLLVL.

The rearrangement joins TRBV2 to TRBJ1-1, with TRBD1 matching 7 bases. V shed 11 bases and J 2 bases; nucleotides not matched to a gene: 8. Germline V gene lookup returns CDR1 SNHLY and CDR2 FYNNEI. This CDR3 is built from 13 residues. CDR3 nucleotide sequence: TGTGCCCACAGGGGACAGATAAACACTGAAGCTTTCTTT. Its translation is CAHRGQINTEAFF.

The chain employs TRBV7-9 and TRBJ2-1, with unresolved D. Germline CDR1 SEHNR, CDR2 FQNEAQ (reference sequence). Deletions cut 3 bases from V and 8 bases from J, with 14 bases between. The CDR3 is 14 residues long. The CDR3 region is CASSFSYRVDEQFF. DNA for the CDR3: TGTGCCAGCAGCTTTTCTTACCGAGTTGATGAGCAGTTCTTC. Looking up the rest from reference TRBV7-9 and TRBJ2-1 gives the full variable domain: DTGVSQNPRHKITKRGQNVTFRCDPISEHNRLYWYRQTLGQGPEFLTYFQNEAQLEKSRLLSDRFSAERPKGSFSTLEIQRTEQGDSAMYLCASSFSYRVDEQFFGPGTRLTVL.

CDR3 in amino acids: CATRQRSSYEQYF. The CDR3 bases are TGTGCCACTCGACAGCGAAGCTCCTACGAGCAGTACTTC. The chain links TRBV30 to TRBJ2-5; perhaps TRBD1 as D (5 bases). The last part of the DNA fits TRBJ2-7 better; the J call may be wrong. CDR1 GTSNPN and CDR2 SVGIG come from the germline V gene (reference sequence). The CDR3 covers 13 residues.

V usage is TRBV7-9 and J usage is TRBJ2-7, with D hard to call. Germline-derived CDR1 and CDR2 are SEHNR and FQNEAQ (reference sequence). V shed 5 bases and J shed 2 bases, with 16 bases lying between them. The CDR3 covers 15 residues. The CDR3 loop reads CASSPAGLKPYEQYF. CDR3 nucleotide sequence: TGTGCCAGCAGCCCTGCTGGGTTAAAACCCTACGAGCAGTACTTC.

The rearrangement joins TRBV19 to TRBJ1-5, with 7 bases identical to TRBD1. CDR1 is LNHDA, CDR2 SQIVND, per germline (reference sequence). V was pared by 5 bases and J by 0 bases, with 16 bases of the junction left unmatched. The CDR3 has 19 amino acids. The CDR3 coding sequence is TGTGCCAGTAGTCCCCGGGACAGCCGTCAACCTTATAGCAATCAGCCCCAGCATTTT. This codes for CASSPRDSRQPYSNQPQHF. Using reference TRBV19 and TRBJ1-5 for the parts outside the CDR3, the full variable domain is DGGITQSPKYLFRKEGQNVTLSCEQNLNHDAMYWYRQDPGQGLRLIYYSQIVNDFQKGDIAEGYSVSREKKESFPLTVTSAQKNPTAFYLCASSPRDSRQPYSNQPQHFGDGTRLSIL.

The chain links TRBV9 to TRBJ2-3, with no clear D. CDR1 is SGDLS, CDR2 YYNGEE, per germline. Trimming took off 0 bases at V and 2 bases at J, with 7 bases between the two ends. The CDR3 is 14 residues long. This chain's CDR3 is CASSVGSTTDTQYF. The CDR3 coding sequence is TGTGCCAGCAGCGTAGGTAGCACCACAGATACGCAGTATTTT.

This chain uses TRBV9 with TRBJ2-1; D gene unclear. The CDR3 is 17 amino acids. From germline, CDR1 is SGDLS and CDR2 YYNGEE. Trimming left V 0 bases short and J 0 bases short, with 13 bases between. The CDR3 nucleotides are TGTGCCAGCAGCGTAGCGTTTTCGGTCGGCTCCTACAATGAGCAGTTCTTC. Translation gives CASSVAFSVGSYNEQFF.

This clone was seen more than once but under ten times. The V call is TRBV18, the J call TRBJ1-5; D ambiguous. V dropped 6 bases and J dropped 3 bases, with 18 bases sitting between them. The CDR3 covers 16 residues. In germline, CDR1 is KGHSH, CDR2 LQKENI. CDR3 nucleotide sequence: TGTGCCAGCTCCTCAGAGGCTCGCACAGTCAATCAGCCCCAGCATTTT. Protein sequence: CASSSEARTVNQPQHF.

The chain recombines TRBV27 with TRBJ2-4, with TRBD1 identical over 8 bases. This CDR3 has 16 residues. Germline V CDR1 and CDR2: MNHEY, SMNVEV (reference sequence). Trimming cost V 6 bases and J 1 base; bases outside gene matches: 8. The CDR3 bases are TGTGCCAGCAGGCCTAGGACAGGGATTGCCAAAAACATTCAGTACTTC. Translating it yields CASRPRTGIAKNIQYF.

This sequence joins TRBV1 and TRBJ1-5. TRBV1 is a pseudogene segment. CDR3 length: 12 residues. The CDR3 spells CTSSQRCQPQHF. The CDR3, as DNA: TGCACCAGCAGCCAACGGTGCCAGCCCCAGCATTTT.

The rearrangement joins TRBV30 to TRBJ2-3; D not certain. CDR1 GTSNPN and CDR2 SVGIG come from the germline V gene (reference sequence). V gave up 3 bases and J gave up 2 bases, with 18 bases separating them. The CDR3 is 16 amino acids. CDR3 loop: CAWSVRAFYNTDTQYF. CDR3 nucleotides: TGTGCCTGGAGCGTAAGGGCATTTTATAACACAGATACGCAGTATTTT.